This TCR beta chain emerged from a study of blood T cell repertoires in COVID-19. Study background: The cDNA or gDNA used as material had been derived from T cells, B-cell-depleted T cells, or PBMCs.

CDR3 size: 15 residues. Trimming shortened V by 1 base and J by 4 bases, and 13 bases separated the two germline ends. Germline V gene sequence: CDR1 SGHNT, CDR2 YENEEA. Only in-frame clones appear in the TCRdb table, and some are missing; sequencing was by immunoSEQ multiplex PCR. The sample holds tens of thousands of clones, around 89% seen once. The sample was peripheral blood. The TCR sequence derives from a human donor in a cohort sampled during active COVID-19. V usage is TRBV11-3 and J usage is TRBJ2-5; a possible D gene is TRBD2 (6 bases). CDR3 residues: CASSLGSRRGETQYF. CDR3 coding DNA: TGTGCCAGCAGCTTAGGTTCACGGAGGGGAGAGACCCAGTACTTC. The full variable domain, rest sourced from reference TRBV11-3 and TRBJ2-5, is EAGVVQSPRYKIIEKKQPVAFWCNPISGHNTLYWYLQNLGQGPELLIRYENEEAVDDSQLPKDRFSAERLKGVDSTLKIQPAELGDSAVYLCASSLGSRRGETQYFGPGTRLLVL.